Detailed here is one T cell receptor beta chain. Its matching antigen is unknown. Trimming removed 1 base at V and 3 bases at J, with 11 bases between. CDR1 and CDR2 (germline): LNHDA, SQIVND (reference sequence). The CDR3 runs to 15 residues. The data stem from a study of T cell repertoires in cytomegalovirus infection. Study overall: Both CMV infection and a matching HLA type were indicated by public TCR beta signatures. Broader study findings: The study found HLA-C-restricted CMV-specific TCR beta clonotypes dominating the ex vivo response. Carriage of CMV together with the relevant HLA was identifiable through cumulative public TCR beta family frequency.

TCRdb itself ran the reads through MiXCR, one entry per CDR3 protein. Altogether hundreds of thousands of distinct CDR3 sequences are present, 25% to 40% being singletons, with the ten largest covering approximately 14%. V usage is TRBV19 and J usage is TRBJ2-3; D is possibly TRBD2 (5 bases). Material: PBMCs. The sequence was collected from a human donor in good health (CMV status not recorded). Some clones in this sample may be carry-over from other donors' samples. CDR3 bases: TGTGCCAGTAGTATAGGGAGGTACGGGACAGATACGCAGTATTTT. Its protein is CASSIGRYGTDTQYF.